The 8 T cell receptor beta chains below all came from one sample that was sequenced in a study of T cell responses to AZD1222 COVID-19 vaccine (dated by TCRdb to 2020 to 2023). Interpreted using the paper, the time point label stands for: baseline before first vaccination. Library method: the immunoSEQ multiplex PCR assay. TCRdb carries this immuneACCESS record with in-frame sequences only. Its versions omit some clonotypes, under half of them owing to an unresolved V gene in the studies checked, with the rest unexplained. In this sample the table shows around 76,000 clones, about 85% of which occur a single time. The ten most abundant clones make up around 13% of the sample. Sequences were derived from peripheral blood, sampled on day 0 of AZD1222 vaccination. The receptors were sampled from an adult in good health.

The V call is TRBV6-5, the J call TRBJ1-2, with a weak D call TRBD1 (6 bases). V was shortened by 0 bases and J by 7 bases, with 12 bases between the two germline ends. The CDR3 runs to 14 residues. Germline V gene data show CDR1 as MNHEY and CDR2 as SVGAGI. The CDR3 sequence is CASSYSGGGTGYTF. As DNA, the CDR3 is TGTGCCAGCAGTTACTCAGGGGGGGGCACTGGCTACACCTTC.

The chain uses TRBV14 and TRBJ2-7; maybe TRBD1 (6 bases). The germline gives CDR1 SGHDN, CDR2 FVKESK. V dropped 4 bases and J dropped 7 bases, with 20 bases sitting between them. The CDR3 loop spans 15 amino acids. In DNA, the CDR3 is TGTGCCAGCAGCCCTTGGGACACCCCAGAGGTGGAGCAGTACTTC. Its protein product is CASSPWDTPEVEQYF.

The chain employs TRBV18 and TRBJ1-2; D remains unclear. CDR3 length equals 15 residues. Trimming cost V 0 bases and J 7 bases, with 15 bases left between them. From germline, CDR1 is KGHSH and CDR2 LQKENI. CDR3 DNA: TGTGCCAGCTCACCACCGGGCCAACCAGGACGTGGCTACACCTTC. Amino acids: CASSPPGQPGRGYTF.

The rearrangement links TRBV6-2 or TRBV6-3 to TRBJ1-1; 8 bases agree with TRBD1. Looked up from germline, CDR1 is MNHEY and CDR2 is SVGEGT. The CDR3 runs 14 residues. The ends lost 5 bases at V and 4 bases at J; junction bases unmatched: 6. The chain's CDR3 is CASSKTGGGTEAFF. The CDR3 DNA sequence: TGTGCCAGCAGTAAAACAGGGGGGGGCACTGAAGCTTTCTTT.

The rearrangement uses TRBV30 and TRBJ1-6; D gene unclear. Deletions cut 5 bases from V and 7 bases from J, with 12 bases between. Germline V gene lookup returns CDR1 GTSNPN and CDR2 SVGIG (reference sequence). The CDR3 has 13 amino acids. CDR3 DNA sequence: TGTGCCTGGCACCTTTCGTCCAATTCACCCCTCCACTTT. Amino acids: CAWHLSSNSPLHF.

The chain links TRBV4-1 to TRBJ1-1, with D perhaps matching TRBD1 (5 bases). Germline CDR1 and CDR2: MGHRA and YSYEKL. The length of the CDR3 is 12 residues. Trimming removed 3 bases at V and 5 bases at J, with 7 bases between. CDR3 sequence reads: CASSHQGTEAFF. CDR3 nucleotides: TGCGCCAGCAGCCACCAGGGAACTGAAGCTTTCTTT.

V is TRBV5-8 and J is TRBJ2-7; D is possibly TRBD1 or TRBD2 (6 bases each). CDR1 is SGHTS, CDR2 YDEGEE, per germline. The CDR3 runs to 13 residues. The V end lost 5 bases, the J end lost 6 bases, and 15 bases lay between the germline ends. The CDR3 sequence: CASSVAGGGEQYF. DNA for the CDR3: TGTGCCAGCAGTGTCGCCGGGGGCGGCGAGCAGTACTTC.

The rearrangement joins TRBV4-1 to TRBJ2-7, with 12 bases fitting TRBD1. The V segment lost 3 bases and the J segment 4 bases; nucleotides outside the gene matches: 7. Germline lookup yields CDR1 MGHRA and CDR2 YSYEKL. The CDR3 consists of 16 residues. CDR3 sequence (DNA): TGCGCCAGCAGCCAGAGCCCGGGACAGGGGGCTTACGAGCAGTACTTC. It encodes CASSQSPGQGAYEQYF.